This TCR beta chain was recovered during a study of molecular identifiers for immune sequencing clone quantification (dated by TCRdb to the late 2010s). About the study as a whole: For a replicate experiment, RNA from approximately 20,000 or 100,000 naive CD8 T cells was divided into five aliquots, of which four were sequenced. The study was a methods study using CD8 T cells to benchmark molecular-identifier clustering-based TCR repertoire sequencing (MIDCIRS) and TCR RNA copy counting.

Libraries of naive CD8 T cells were built from anywhere between about 19,000 and 1,100,000 sorted cells, with 10%, 30% or 50% of the purified RNA used. Naive CD8 T cells, defined as CD8+CD4-CCR7+CD45RA+, were FACS-sorted into RLT Plus buffer on a BD FACSAria II. Detection sensitivity was tested by spiking Jurkat RNA equal to fewer than twelve TCR copies' worth into samples containing about 20,000-1,100,000 naive CD8 T cells. Enrichment of CD8 T cells was done with RosetteSep CD8+ T Cell Enrichment Cocktail plus Ficoll-Paque, and ACK red cell lysis came afterward. Summary of the overall study and its limitations: In CMV-specific effector cells, clones with more than 20 RNA copies contained over 99% of molecules, whereas in naive cells such clones contained under 1% of molecules. Modeling estimated around 3.2 recovered TCR RNA copies per cell, compared with about 10 by digital PCR, which implies about 30% capture efficiency. When barcode sub-clustering was left out, chimeric consensus sequences inflated TCR diversity, with chimeras reaching as high as 47%. Even against a background of approximately 1 million naive CD8 T cells, spiked-in Jurkat TCR RNA amounting to a single cell's worth was reported to be detectable. Highly expanded clone sizes could be underestimated if identical TCR molecules share a barcode. The naive libraries included spiked-in Jurkat TCR RNA (roughly 11 copies' worth), and this RNA is not part of the donor repertoire.

The library was generated by PCR. Sequencing instrument: Illumina HiSeq 4000. Bulk TCR libraries were generated as previously described, with the TCR primers listed in Table S5 used. The Qiagen AllPrep DNA/RNA kit was used to purify total RNA. Reads from multiple sequencing runs of the same library were pooled before analysis. On the authors' methods: Reads were retained only if their TCR constant sequence matched exactly, and those retained reads were trimmed to 150 nt and grouped according to their 12-nt molecular barcodes. Within each barcode group, reads were sub-clustered at a 15% Levenshtein threshold, and quality-weighted consensus sequences were built per RNA molecule. Non-functional sequences were excluded, and lower-count sequences lying one edit away from another sequence were also excluded. On the basis of fitting two negative binomial distributions, barcode sub-clusters with fewer than 20% of the maximum read count were discarded. TCRdb reprocessing: public reads trimmed at Q25 with fastp, clones called with MiXCR, in-frame beta chains kept. Every distinct CDR3 protein forms one entry, paired with its most common genes and DNA. TCRdb, not the original authors, processed these V and J calls. The sample data list some 320,000 distinct CDR3 sequences, and 20% to 25% of these were observed just once. The top ten constitute about 0.81% of the sample.

This clonotype came up many times. No cognate antigen has been identified for it. Qualities for individual bases were not recorded, and no much larger clone is one base off. The sequence was obtained from a human donor in good health. Some libraries in this study had Jurkat cell RNA spiked in. Input material: naive CD8+ T cells from blood, with Jurkat cell RNA spiked in. What this sample's cell subset or site label stands for: FACS-sorted CD8+CD4-CCR7+CD45RA+ naive T cells.

This receptor has the CDR3 CASSYLRGGDEKLFF. The sequence in DNA is TGTGCCAGCAGTTACTTGAGGGGCGGGGATGAAAAACTGTTTTTT. The sequence links TRBV6-6 to TRBJ1-4; tentative D gene TRBD1, with 5 bases matching. According to the germline V gene (reference sequence), CDR1 reads MNHNY and CDR2 reads SVGAGI. V is reduced by 1 base and J by 6 bases, leaving a spacing of 12 bases between them. There are 15 amino acids in the CDR3, from cysteine to phenylalanine inclusive. The DNA shown is the 45-base CDR3, in frame from base 1.